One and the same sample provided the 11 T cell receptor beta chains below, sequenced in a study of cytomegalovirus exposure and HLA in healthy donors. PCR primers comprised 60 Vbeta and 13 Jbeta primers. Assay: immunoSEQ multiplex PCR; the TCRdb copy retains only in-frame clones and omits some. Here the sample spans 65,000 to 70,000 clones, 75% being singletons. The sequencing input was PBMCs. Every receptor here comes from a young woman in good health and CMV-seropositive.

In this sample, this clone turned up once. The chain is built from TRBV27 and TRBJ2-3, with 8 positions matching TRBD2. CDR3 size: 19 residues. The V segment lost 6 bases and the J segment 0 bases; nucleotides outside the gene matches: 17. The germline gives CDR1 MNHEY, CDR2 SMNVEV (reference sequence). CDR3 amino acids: CASSPIFRGAGESTDTQYF. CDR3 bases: TGTGCCAGCAGCCCTATTTTCCGGGGAGCGGGAGAGAGCACAGATACGCAGTATTTT.

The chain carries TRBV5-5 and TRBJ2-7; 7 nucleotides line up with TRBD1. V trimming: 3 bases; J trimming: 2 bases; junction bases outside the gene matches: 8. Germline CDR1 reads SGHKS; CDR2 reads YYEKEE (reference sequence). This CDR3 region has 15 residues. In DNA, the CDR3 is TGTGCCAGCAGCTCCCCACAGGGGAGCCCCTACGAGCAGTACTTC. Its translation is CASSSPQGSPYEQYF.

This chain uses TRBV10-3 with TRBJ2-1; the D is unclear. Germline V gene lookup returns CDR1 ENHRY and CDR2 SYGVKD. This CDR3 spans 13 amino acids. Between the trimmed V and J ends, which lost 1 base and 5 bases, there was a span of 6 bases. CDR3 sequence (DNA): TGTGCCATCAGTGAGTTATCAGACAATGAGCAGTTCTTC. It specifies CAISELSDNEQFF.

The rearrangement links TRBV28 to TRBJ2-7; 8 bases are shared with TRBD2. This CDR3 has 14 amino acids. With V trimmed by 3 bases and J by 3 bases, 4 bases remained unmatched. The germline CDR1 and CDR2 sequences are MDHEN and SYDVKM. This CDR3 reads CASSFSGGFYEQYF. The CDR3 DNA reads TGTGCCAGCAGTTTCAGCGGGGGATTCTACGAGCAGTACTTC.

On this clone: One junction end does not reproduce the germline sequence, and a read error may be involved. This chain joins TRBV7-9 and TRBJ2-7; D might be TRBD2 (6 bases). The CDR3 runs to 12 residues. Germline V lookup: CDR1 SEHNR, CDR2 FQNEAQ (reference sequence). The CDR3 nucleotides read TGTTCCAGCAGCTTTGGGGGGTCCGAGCAGTACTTC. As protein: CSSSFGGSEQYF. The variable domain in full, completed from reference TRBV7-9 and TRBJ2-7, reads DTGVSQNPRHKITKRGQNVTFRCDPISEHNRLYWYRQTLGQGPEFLTYFQNEAQLEKSRLLSDRFSAERPKGSFSTLEIQRTEQGDSAMYLCSSSFGGSEQYFGPGTRLTVT.

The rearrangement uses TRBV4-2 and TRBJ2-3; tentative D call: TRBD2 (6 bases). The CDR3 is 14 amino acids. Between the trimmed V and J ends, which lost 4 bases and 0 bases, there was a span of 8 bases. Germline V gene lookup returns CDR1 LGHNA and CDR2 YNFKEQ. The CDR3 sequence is CASSLSGSTDTQYF. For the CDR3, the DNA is TGTGCCAGCAGCCTAAGCGGGAGCACAGATACGCAGTATTTT.

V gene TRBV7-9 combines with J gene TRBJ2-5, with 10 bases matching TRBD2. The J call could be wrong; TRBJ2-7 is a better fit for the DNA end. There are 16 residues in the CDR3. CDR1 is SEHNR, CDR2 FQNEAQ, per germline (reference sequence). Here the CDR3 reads CASSLLGTSATYEQYF. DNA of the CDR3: TGTGCCAGCAGCTTACTCGGGACTAGCGCCACCTACGAGCAGTACTTC.

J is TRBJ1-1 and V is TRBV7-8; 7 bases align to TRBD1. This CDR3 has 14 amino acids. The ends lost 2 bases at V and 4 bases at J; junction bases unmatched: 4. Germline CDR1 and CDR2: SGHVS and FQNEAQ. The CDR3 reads CASSLTGQSTEAFF. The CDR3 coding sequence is TGTGCCAGCAGCTTAACGGGACAGAGCACTGAAGCTTTCTTT. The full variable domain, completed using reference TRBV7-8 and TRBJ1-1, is GAGVSQSPRYKVAKRGQDVALRCDPISGHVSLFWYQQALGQGPEFLTYFQNEAQLDKSGLPSDRFFAERPEGSVSTLKIQRTQQEDSAVYLCASSLTGQSTEAFFGQGTRLTVV.

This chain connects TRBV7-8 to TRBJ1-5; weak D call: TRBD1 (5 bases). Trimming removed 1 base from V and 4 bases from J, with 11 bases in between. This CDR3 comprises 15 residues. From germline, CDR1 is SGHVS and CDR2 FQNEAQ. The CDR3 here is CASSLGGTANQPQHF. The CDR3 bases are TGTGCCAGCAGCTTAGGAGGGACTGCGAATCAGCCCCAGCATTTT.

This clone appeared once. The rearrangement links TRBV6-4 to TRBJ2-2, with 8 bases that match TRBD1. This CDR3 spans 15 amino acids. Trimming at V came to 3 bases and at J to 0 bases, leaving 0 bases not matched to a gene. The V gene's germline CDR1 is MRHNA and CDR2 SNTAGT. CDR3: CASSEGQANTGELFF. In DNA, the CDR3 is TGTGCCAGCAGTGAGGGACAGGCGAACACCGGGGAGCTGTTTTTT.

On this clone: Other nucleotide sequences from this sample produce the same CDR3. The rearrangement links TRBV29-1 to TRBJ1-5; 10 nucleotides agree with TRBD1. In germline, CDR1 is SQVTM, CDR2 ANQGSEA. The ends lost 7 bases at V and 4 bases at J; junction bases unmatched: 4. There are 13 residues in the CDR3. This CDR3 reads CSAGTGANQPQHF. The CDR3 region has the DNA TGCAGCGCCGGGACAGGGGCAAATCAGCCCCAGCATTTT.